A selection of T cell receptor beta chains follows, all from one sample in a study of blood T cell repertoires in COVID-19. The data were produced by immunoSEQ multiplex PCR, yet TCRdb's version contains in-frame clones alone and is incomplete. The repertoire holds over 250,000 clones, about four fifths seen once, with roughly 1.5% in the top ten. Sequencing used peripheral blood. Receptor source: a human donor with COVID-19, enrolled during active disease. The donor label of this sample is uncertain. The CDR3 runs from the conserved cysteine through the conserved F or W. The D gene is left open where the match is weak. Clone size is not always given. Where it is, it says once, few, many or a class for expanded clones.

j_gene,v_gene,abundance,d_gene,CDR3aa,CDR3nt
TRBJ2-3,TRBV28,-,TRBD2,CASSLGGRDTQYF,TGTGCCAGCAGTTTAGGCGGGAGAGATACGCAGTATTTT
TRBJ2-5,TRBV6-5,-,TRBD2,CASRDSGRAGETQYF,TGTGCCAGCAGAGATAGCGGGAGGGCCGGAGAGACCCAGTACTTC
TRBJ1-1,TRBV5-1,-,-,CASSLYEGGNTEAFF,TGCGCCAGCAGCCTATATGAAGGAGGGAACACTGAAGCTTTCTTT
TRBJ2-1,TRBV6-5,-,TRBD1,CASSLQGARSFEQFF,TGTGCCAGCAGTTTACAGGGGGCGCGGTCTTTTGAGCAGTTCTTC
TRBJ1-6,TRBV3-1/TRBV3-2,-,-,CASSQGRQALHF,TGTGCCAGCAGCCAAGGGAGACAGGCACTCCACTTT
TRBJ1-3,TRBV6-5,once,-,CASSPRPGSGNTIYF,TGTGCCAGCAGTCCACGCCCAGGCTCTGGAAACACCATATATTTT
TRBJ2-3,TRBV24-1,few,TRBD2,CATSDRTSSGSVVDTQYF,TGTGCCACCAGTGATCGGACCTCAAGCGGGAGTGTTGTAGATACGCAGTATTTT
TRBJ2-1,TRBV19,-,-,CASSIEAPRGEQFF,TGTGCCAGTAGTATAGAGGCCCCGCGCGGTGAGCAGTTCTTC
TRBJ1-2,TRBV28,-,TRBD1,CASSLDPPTGPNGYTF,TGTGCCAGCAGTTTAGACCCTCCGACAGGGCCAAATGGCTACACCTTC
TRBJ2-1,TRBV6-5,-,-,CASRWTDFQNEQFF,TGTGCCAGCAGGTGGACAGACTTCCAAAATGAGCAGTTCTTC
TRBJ2-2,TRBV10-3,few,-,CAISDPRRGGGRGTGELFF,TGTGCCATCAGTGACCCTCGGCGTGGGGGGGGCAGGGGCACCGGGGAGCTGTTTTTT
TRBJ2-1,TRBV28,-,-,CASSLLQGTSYNEQFF,TGTGCCAGCAGTTTACTACAGGGAACCTCCTACAATGAGCAGTTCTTC
TRBJ2-7,TRBV5-4,-,-,CASSLTGAGQYF,TGTGCCAGCAGCTTGACGGGAGCTGGGCAGTACTTC
TRBJ2-1,TRBV28,-,-,CASSFASSYNEQFF,TGTGCCAGCAGTTTCGCTAGCTCCTACAATGAGCAGTTCTTC
TRBJ2-6,TRBV27,-,TRBD1,CASSPGTGYSGANVLTF,TGTGCCAGCAGTCCCGGGACAGGTTACTCTGGGGCCAACGTCCTGACTTTC
TRBJ2-7,TRBV5-4,-,-,CASSPSGGSYEQYF,TGTGCCAGCAGCCCGAGCGGAGGCTCCTACGAGCAGTACTTC
TRBJ2-4,TRBV4-3,-,TRBD2,CASSPGLDGNIQYF,TGCGCCAGCAGCCCGGGACTAGATGGGAACATTCAGTACTTC
TRBJ1-5,TRBV6-5,-,TRBD1,CASSYSRDSGNQPQHF,TGTGCCAGCAGTTACTCCCGGGACAGCGGGAATCAGCCCCAGCATTTT
TRBJ1-2,TRBV25-1,-,TRBD1,CASRGDRILGYTF,TGTGCCAGCAGAGGGGACAGAATCCTTGGCTACACCTTC
TRBJ2-3,TRBV19,few,-,CASSIVGGSTDTQYF,TGTGCCAGTAGTATAGTAGGCGGGAGCACAGATACGCAGTATTTT
TRBJ2-1,TRBV10-3,-,TRBD2,CAIGGRESYNEQFF,TGTGCCATAGGAGGGCGGGAGTCATACAATGAGCAGTTCTTC
TRBJ2-3,TRBV4-1,-,TRBD2,CASSQSGGLAGEDTQYF,TGCGCCAGCAGCCAATCGGGGGGACTAGCGGGAGAGGATACGCAGTATTTT
TRBJ1-1,TRBV5-1,-,TRBD1,CASSLDGTDNTEAFF,TGCGCCAGCAGCTTGGACGGGACAGACAACACTGAAGCTTTCTTT
TRBJ1-2,TRBV30,-,-,CAWTSLGLAYGYTF,TGTGCCTGGACTTCTCTGGGGCTGGCCTATGGCTACACCTTC
TRBJ2-7,TRBV7-9,-,TRBD1,CATRPWGSGTDEQYF,TGTGCCACCAGACCGTGGGGGTCAGGGACAGACGAGCAGTACTTC
TRBJ2-1,TRBV4-3,-,-,CASSQEGVSYNEQFF,TGCGCCAGCAGCCAAGAAGGAGTTTCCTACAATGAGCAGTTCTTC
TRBJ2-7,TRBV2,-,TRBD1,CASRSGQVAEQYF,TGTGCCAGCAGGTCCGGACAGGTTGCGGAGCAGTACTTC
TRBJ1-4,TRBV29-1,once,-,CSAGGRNEKLFF,TGCAGCGCCGGGGGGAGAAACGAAAAACTGTTTTTT
TRBJ1-5,TRBV27,-,-,CASRPEAGVNQPQHF,TGTGCCAGCAGACCCGAGGCGGGGGTCAATCAGCCCCAGCATTTT
TRBJ2-1,TRBV7-8,-,TRBD2,CASSLVVAGGRDEQFF,TGTGCCAGCAGCTTAGTGGTAGCGGGAGGTAGAGATGAGCAGTTCTTC
TRBJ2-1,TRBV7-3,-,-,CASSPPSGTSSYNEQFF,TGTGCCAGCAGCCCTCCTTCCGGGACAAGCTCCTACAATGAGCAGTTCTTC
TRBJ1-4,TRBV30,once,-,CALTAATNEKLFF,TGTGCCTTGACAGCAGCAACTAATGAAAAACTGTTTTTT
TRBJ2-7,TRBV7-9,-,-,CASSFSQGNPQYF,TGTGCCAGCAGCTTCTCTCAGGGGAATCCGCAGTACTTC
TRBJ1-5,TRBV19,few,-,CASRAPRGNQPQHF,TGTGCCAGTAGAGCTCCACGGGGCAATCAGCCCCAGCATTTT
TRBJ2-3,TRBV5-1,-,TRBD2,CASSFGTSGRSGPDTQYF,TGCGCCAGCAGCTTTGGAACTAGCGGGAGATCGGGCCCAGATACGCAGTATTTT
TRBJ1-1,TRBV18,-,-,CASSPVEAEAFF,TGTGCCAGCTCACCGGTTGAGGCTGAAGCTTTCTTT
TRBJ1-1,TRBV4-3,-,TRBD1,CASSPSGTGWSTEAFF,TGCGCCAGCAGCCCATCCGGGACAGGTTGGTCCACTGAAGCTTTCTTT
TRBJ1-6,TRBV28,-,-,CASRVDMEGSKSPLHF,TGTGCCAGCAGGGTGGACATGGAAGGGTCCAAATCACCCCTCCACTTT
TRBJ2-1,TRBV14,-,TRBD2,CASSPTSGRLGEQFF,TGTGCCAGCAGCCCTACTAGCGGGAGGTTGGGGGAGCAGTTCTTC
TRBJ2-1,TRBV11-3,-,TRBD2,CASSLVGGRRNEQFF,TGTGCCAGCAGCTTAGTGGGCGGGAGGCGGAATGAGCAGTTCTTC
TRBJ2-2,TRBV7-3,few,-,CASSSHPQGTGELFF,TGTGCCAGCAGCTCCCACCCCCAGGGTACCGGGGAGCTGTTTTTT
TRBJ1-6,TRBV15,-,TRBD1,CATSREPGGRLSNSPLHF,TGTGCCACCAGCAGAGAGCCAGGGGGCCGACTTTCTAATTCACCCCTCCACTTT
TRBJ2-2,TRBV11-2,once,-,CASSRLTGNTGELFF,TGTGCCAGCAGTCGGTTGACAGGGAACACCGGGGAGCTGTTTTTT
TRBJ1-5,TRBV6-5,-,TRBD1,CASSPDRGGNQPQHF,TGTGCCAGCAGCCCGGACAGGGGAGGCAATCAGCCCCAGCATTTT
TRBJ1-1,TRBV4-1,-,-,CASSQGKGRGAFF,TGCGCCAGCAGCCAAGGAAAGGGGAGGGGAGCTTTCTTT
TRBJ1-6,TRBV5-4,few,-,CASSSAEGNSPLHF,TGTGCCAGCAGCTCCGCAGAGGGTAATTCACCCCTCCACTTT
TRBJ2-1,TRBV4-1,few,-,CASSQERDFNEQFF,TGCGCCAGCAGCCAAGAGAGAGACTTCAATGAGCAGTTCTTC
TRBJ2-1,TRBV15,once,TRBD2,CATSTGLAGYNEQFF,TGTGCCACCAGCACTGGACTAGCGGGGTACAATGAGCAGTTCTTC
TRBJ2-1,TRBV2,-,TRBD2,CASRGGDGSYNEQFF,TGTGCCAGCCGGGGGGGGGACGGATCCTACAATGAGCAGTTCTTC
TRBJ2-7,TRBV28,-,-,CASRPGTRIWEYEQYF,TGTGCCAGCAGACCCGGGACTCGAATCTGGGAATACGAGCAGTACTTC
TRBJ1-5,TRBV28,-,-,CASYPTQGQPQHF,TGTGCCAGTTATCCCACTCAGGGTCAGCCCCAGCATTTT
TRBJ1-2,TRBV11-2,-,-,CASSEGGFGVSDYGYTF,TGTGCCAGCAGCGAGGGGGGGTTTGGCGTAAGTGACTATGGCTACACCTTC